The clone carrying this T cell receptor (beta chain) turned up a few times. Its antigen remains unknown. A junction end diverges from the germline sequence, so it may reflect a read error. Unique molecular identifiers (one per individual cDNA molecule) were attached. TCRdb passed the 5' RACE reads through MiXCR, listing each CDR3 protein once. This sample has roughly 80,000 distinct CDR3 sequences, with roughly 9.4% found just once. CDR3 length equals 11 residues. CDR1 is MNHEY, CDR2 SVGEGT, per germline. The sample belongs to a study of early T cells in non-severe SARS-CoV-2 infection. As for the study in general: Investigators sequenced bulk RNA drawn from unsorted whole blood, and chains remained unpaired.

Whole-study results and caveats: Using VDJdb, the matching emphasized anti-spike CD8 responses while missing private and CD4 specificities.

The specimen was whole blood. The V call is TRBV6-2 or TRBV6-3, the J call TRBJ1-2; no reliable D call. The clonotype was recovered from an adult who was a healthcare worker with PCR-confirmed SARS-CoV-2 infection or an uninfected control (not recorded which). CDR3 residues: CASGPTTRALF. CDR3 nucleotides: TGTGCCAGCGGTCCTACTACAAGGGCCTTATTC.